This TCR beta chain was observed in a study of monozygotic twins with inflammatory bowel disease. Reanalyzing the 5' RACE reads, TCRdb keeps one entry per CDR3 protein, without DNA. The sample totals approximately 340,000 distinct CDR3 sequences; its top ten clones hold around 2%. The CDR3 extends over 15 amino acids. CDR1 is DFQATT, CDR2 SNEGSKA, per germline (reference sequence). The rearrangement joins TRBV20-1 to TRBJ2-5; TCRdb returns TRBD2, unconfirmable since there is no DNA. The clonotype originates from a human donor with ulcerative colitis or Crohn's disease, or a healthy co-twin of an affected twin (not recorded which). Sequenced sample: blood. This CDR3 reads CSARVGVGGKETQYF.